Below are 5 T cell receptor beta chains sequenced from a single sample in a study of blood T cell repertoires in COVID-19. The repertoire was sequenced with immunoSEQ multiplex PCR; TCRdb's copy has only in-frame clones and lacks some. This sample carries about 160,000 clones, over 85% of them seen once, and the ten largest clones take around 4.6%. Sample: peripheral blood. The receptors come from a woman aged 45-59 years with acute or convalescent COVID-19.

This chain joins TRBV10-2 and TRBJ2-3; 15 bases are a match to TRBD2. The CDR3 extends over 15 amino acids. The germline V gene has CDR1 WSHSY and CDR2 SAAADI. J was trimmed by 6 bases and V by 8 bases; bases with no gene match: 6. CDR3 residues: CASRGLAGGLDTQYF. CDR3 sequence (DNA): TGCGCCAGCCGCGGACTAGCGGGGGGGCTGGATACGCAGTATTTT.

The J gene is TRBJ1-5, the V gene TRBV18; the D is unclear. CDR1 KGHSH and CDR2 LQKENI come from the germline V gene. The CDR3 sequence is 13 residues long. V gave up 5 bases and J gave up 7 bases, with 12 bases separating them. This CDR3 is CASSTATGQPQHF. The CDR3, as DNA: TGTGCCAGCTCAACCGCGACGGGACAGCCCCAGCATTTT.

The gene calls are TRBV19 and TRBJ1-2; TRBD1 matches 10 bases. The germline CDR1 and CDR2 sequences are LNHDA and SQIVND (reference sequence). The CDR3 runs to 14 residues. J gave up 8 bases and V 5 bases, and 8 bases lay outside the gene matches. This chain's CDR3 is CASSALTGGKGYTF. CDR3 DNA sequence: TGTGCCAGTAGTGCGCTGACAGGGGGCAAAGGCTACACCTTC.

This chain connects TRBV15 to TRBJ1-6; 10 bases align to TRBD1. V trimming: 4 bases; J trimming: 14 bases; junction bases outside the gene matches: 11. This CDR3 comprises 15 residues. Germline V CDR1 and CDR2: LNHNV, YYDKDF (reference sequence). CDR3 in DNA: TGTGCCACCAGCAAAACTACGACAGGGGGCTTATCCCTCCACTTT. The encoded protein is CATSKTTTGGLSLHF.

This sequence joins TRBV27 and TRBJ2-1, with TRBD2 identical over 10 bases. Trimming at V came to 2 bases and at J to 9 bases, leaving 10 bases not matched to a gene. CDR1 is MNHEY and CDR2 is SMNVEV in the germline V gene (reference sequence). The CDR3 loop spans 16 amino acids. The chain's CDR3 is CASSLTSGELGGEQFF. CDR3 nucleotide sequence: TGTGCCAGCAGTTTAACTAGCGGGGAGCTGGGGGGTGAGCAGTTCTTC.